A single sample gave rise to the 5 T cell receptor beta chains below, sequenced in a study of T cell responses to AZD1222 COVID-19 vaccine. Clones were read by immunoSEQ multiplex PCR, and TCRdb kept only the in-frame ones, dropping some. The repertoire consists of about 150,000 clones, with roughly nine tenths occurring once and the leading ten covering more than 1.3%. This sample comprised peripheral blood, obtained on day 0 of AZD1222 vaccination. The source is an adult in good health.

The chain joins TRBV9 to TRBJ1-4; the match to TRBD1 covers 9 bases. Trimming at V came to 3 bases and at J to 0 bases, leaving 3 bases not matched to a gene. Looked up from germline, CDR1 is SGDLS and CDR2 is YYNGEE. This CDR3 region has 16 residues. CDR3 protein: CASSEGQGPTNEKLFF. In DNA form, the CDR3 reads TGTGCCAGCAGCGAGGGACAGGGTCCAACTAATGAAAAACTGTTTTTT.

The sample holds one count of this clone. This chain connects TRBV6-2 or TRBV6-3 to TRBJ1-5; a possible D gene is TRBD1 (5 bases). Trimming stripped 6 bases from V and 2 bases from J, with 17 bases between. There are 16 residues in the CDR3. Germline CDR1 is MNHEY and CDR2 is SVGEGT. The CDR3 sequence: CASRPRGEVRNQPQHF. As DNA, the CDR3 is TGTGCCAGCAGGCCTCGGGGGGAAGTTCGCAATCAGCCCCAGCATTTT.

CDR3 DNA: TGTGCCATCAGTGGAAGGGGACCTGAATTGGAGACCCAGTACTTC. Its protein is CAISGRGPELETQYF. The V gene is TRBV10-3, the J gene TRBJ2-5; TRBD1 or TRBD2 may be the D gene (5 bases each). CDR3 size: 15 residues. CDR1 is ENHRY, CDR2 SYGVKD, per germline. V lost 4 bases, J lost 5 bases, and 17 bases lay in between.

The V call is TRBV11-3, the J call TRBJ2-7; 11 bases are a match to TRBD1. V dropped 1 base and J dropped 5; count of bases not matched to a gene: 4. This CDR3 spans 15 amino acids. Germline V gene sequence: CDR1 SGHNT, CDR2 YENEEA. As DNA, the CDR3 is TGTGCCAGCAGCTTAGGAGGACAGGGGGCTGACGAGCAGTACTTC. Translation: CASSLGGQGADEQYF.

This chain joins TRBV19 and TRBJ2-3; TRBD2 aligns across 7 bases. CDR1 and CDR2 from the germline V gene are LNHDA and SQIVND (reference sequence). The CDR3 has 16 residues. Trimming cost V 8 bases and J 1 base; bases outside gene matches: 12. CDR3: CASFSAGSGGTDTQYF. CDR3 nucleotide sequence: TGTGCCAGTTTCTCCGCGGGGAGCGGGGGCACAGATACGCAGTATTTT. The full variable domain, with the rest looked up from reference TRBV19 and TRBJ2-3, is DGGITQSPKYLFRKEGQNVTLSCEQNLNHDAMYWYRQDPGQGLRLIYYSQIVNDFQKGDIAEGYSVSREKKESFPLTVTSAQKNPTAFYLCASFSAGSGGTDTQYFGPGTRLTVL.